The sample holds many counts of the clone carrying this T cell receptor beta chain. No antigen is known for it. Germline V gives CDR1 SQVTM, CDR2 ANQGSEA. V was pared by 8 bases and J by 2 bases, with 13 bases between. The CDR3 loop spans 12 amino acids. One entry per CDR3 protein, called by TCRdb with MiXCR from the 5' RACE reads. The table records about 230,000 distinct CDR3 sequences, 5.5% to 8.5% of them present only once. This sample stems from a study of T cells after yellow fever vaccination. About the study: Those fractions that held only low numbers of cells were prepared using the SMART-Seq v4 Ultra Low Input RNA kit.

Study conclusions and caveats: Weaker in magnitude, the secondary response showed a faster peak on day 5 versus 15.

Specimen: CD4+ T cells sorted from PBMCs, collected on the day of the yellow fever booster vaccination. The V and J genes are TRBV29-1 and TRBJ2-7, with a tentative D call TRBD1 (6 bases). The sequence derives from a man aged 30 to 45 who received the YFV17D yellow fever vaccine. The CDR3 nucleotides read TGCAGCATCCGGGACACAACCTACGAGCAGTACTTC. It codes for CSIRDTTYEQYF.